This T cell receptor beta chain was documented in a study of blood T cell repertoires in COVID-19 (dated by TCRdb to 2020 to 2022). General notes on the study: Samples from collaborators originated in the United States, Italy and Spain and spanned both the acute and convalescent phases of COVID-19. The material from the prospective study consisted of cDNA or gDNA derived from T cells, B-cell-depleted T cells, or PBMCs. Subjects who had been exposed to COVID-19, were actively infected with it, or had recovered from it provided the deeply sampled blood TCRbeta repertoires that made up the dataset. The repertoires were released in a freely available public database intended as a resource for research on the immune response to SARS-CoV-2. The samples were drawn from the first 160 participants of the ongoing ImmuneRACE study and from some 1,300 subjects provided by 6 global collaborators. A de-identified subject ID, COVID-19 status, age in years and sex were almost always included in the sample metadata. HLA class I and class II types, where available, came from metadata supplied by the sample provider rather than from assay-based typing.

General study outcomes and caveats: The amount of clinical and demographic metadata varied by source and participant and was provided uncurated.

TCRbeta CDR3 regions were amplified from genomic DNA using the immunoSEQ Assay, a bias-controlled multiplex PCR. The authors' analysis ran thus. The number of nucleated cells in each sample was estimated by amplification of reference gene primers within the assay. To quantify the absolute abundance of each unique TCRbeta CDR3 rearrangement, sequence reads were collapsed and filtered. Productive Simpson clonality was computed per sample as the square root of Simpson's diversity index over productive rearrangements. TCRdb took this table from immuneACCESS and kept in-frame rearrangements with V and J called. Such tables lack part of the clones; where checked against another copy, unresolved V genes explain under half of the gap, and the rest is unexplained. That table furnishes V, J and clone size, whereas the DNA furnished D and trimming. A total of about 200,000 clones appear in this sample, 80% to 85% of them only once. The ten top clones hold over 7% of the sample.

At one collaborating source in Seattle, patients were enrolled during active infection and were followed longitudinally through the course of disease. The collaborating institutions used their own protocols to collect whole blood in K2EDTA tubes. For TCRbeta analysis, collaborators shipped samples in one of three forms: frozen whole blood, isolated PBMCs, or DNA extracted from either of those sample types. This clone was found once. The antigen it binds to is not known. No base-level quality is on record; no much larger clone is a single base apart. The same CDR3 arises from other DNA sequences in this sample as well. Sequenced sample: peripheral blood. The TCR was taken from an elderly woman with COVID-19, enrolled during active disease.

The DNA sequence reads TGTGCCAGCTCACCGGGGGGAGGAGAGACCCAGTACTTC. It codes for CASSPGGGETQYF. The chain is made from TRBV18 and TRBJ2-5; the D segment could be TRBD2, given 6 matching bases. Counted from cysteine to phenylalanine, this CDR3 has 13 amino acids. CDR3 DNA is the only sequence kept; it has 39 bases, read in frame from the first base. The V and J ends are trimmed by 3 bases and 4 bases, leaving 9 bases between them. Reading the germline V gene gives CDR1 KGHSH and CDR2 LQKENI.